This TCR beta chain was retrieved from a study of T cells after yellow fever vaccination. Overall study context: Where fractions had low cell numbers, libraries were prepared from them with the SMART-Seq v4 Ultra Low Input RNA kit. Study-level findings and limits: Post-booster samples contained most primary-vaccination clones (around 95% CD4, approximately 88% CD8). Across the CD4 and CD8 compartments, a small share of clonotypes was present in both.

A universal primer site and UMIs were added as TCR cDNA was made by 5'RACE template switching. TCRdb used MiXCR to reprocess the 5' RACE reads, holding one entry per CDR3 protein. The sample lists 300,000 to 350,000 distinct CDR3 sequences, roughly 7.5% occurring once. Comments on this clonotype: Its antigen is undetermined.

Trimming cost V 0 bases and J 2 bases; bases outside gene matches: 8. CDR3 size: 17 residues. CDR1 and CDR2 from the germline V gene are SGHRS and YFSETQ. Sample: PBMCs, taken roughly 47 days after the first yellow fever vaccination. The rearrangement links TRBV5-1 to TRBJ2-3; 8 positions match TRBD2. This sequence originates from a man aged 18 to 29 who received the YFV17D yellow fever vaccine. CDR3 residues: CASSLARGGSLTDTQYF. DNA of the CDR3: TGCGCCAGCAGCTTGGCCCGGGGGGGCAGTCTCACAGATACGCAGTATTTT.